This T cell receptor beta chain was found in a study of human T cells and chemical hapten exposure. With regard to this clonotype: Its antigen is not known.

Time point specified: healthy volunteer bleed at 6 weeks. The study extracted total RNA from unfractionated whole blood. MiXCR was run by TCRdb on the RACE reads, yielding one entry per CDR3 protein. This sample carries roughly 75,000 distinct CDR3 sequences, around 9.4% of them seen once, and the ten largest clones take roughly 1.6%. Germline values: CDR1 SQVTM, CDR2 ANQGSEA. The germline V and J ends were trimmed by 7 bases and 1 base, with 13 bases remaining between them. This CDR3 is 13 amino acids long. Findings and caveats of the study: Sensitizing with DPC caused no change in TCRs above 1 in 1000 frequency.

Sequenced input: whole blood. This TCR was sampled from a female donor in good health. Some clones in this sample may be carry-over from other donors' samples. The genes are TRBV29-1 and TRBJ2-5, with D tentatively TRBD1 (6 bases). The CDR3 DNA reads as TGCAGCGGAACATGGACAGTCCAAGAGACCCAGTACTTC. Residues: CSGTWTVQETQYF.